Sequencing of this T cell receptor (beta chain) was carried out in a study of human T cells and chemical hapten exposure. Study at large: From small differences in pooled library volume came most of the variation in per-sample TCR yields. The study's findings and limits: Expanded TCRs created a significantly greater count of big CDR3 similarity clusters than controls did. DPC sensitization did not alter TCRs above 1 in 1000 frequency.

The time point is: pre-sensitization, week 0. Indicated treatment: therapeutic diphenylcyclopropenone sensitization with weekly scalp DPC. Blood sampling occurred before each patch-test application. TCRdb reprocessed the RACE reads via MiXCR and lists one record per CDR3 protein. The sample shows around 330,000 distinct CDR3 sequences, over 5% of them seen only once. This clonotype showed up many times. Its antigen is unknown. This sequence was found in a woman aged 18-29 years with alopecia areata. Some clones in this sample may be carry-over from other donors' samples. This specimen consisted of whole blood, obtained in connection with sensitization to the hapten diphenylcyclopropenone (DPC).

CDR3 loop: CASSEVAYNSPLHF. DNA of the CDR3: TGTGCCAGCAGTGAAGTCGCCTATAATTCACCCCTCCACTTT. V and J are TRBV7-9 and TRBJ1-6; D gene uncertain. CDR1 and CDR2 from the germline V gene are SEHNR and FQNEAQ (reference sequence). Trimming took off 6 bases at V and 2 bases at J, with 8 bases between the two ends. The CDR3 sequence is 14 residues long.